This TCR beta chain was sequenced for a study of beta chain features in type 1 diabetes. This clone was seen a few times. CDR1 and CDR2 from the germline V gene are SGHTA and FQGNSA. V lost 2 bases and J 1 base, leaving 12 bases between the germline ends. The CDR3 extends over 15 amino acids. Expressed TCRB transcripts got sequenced, as all isolated RNA was reverse transcribed. Sequencing used immunoSEQ multiplex PCR; TCRdb keeps in-frame clones, though not all of them. The sample records roughly 400,000 clones, about 15% being singletons. This sequence originates from a man aged 25 to 40 in good health. The chain is built from TRBV7-2 and TRBJ2-7, with D possibly matching TRBD1 (6 bases). Input material: naive CD4+ T cells from blood. CDR3 bases: TGTGCCAGCAGCTTACGGTCGCAGGGGTCCTACGAGCAGTACTTC. The encoded protein is CASSLRSQGSYEQYF.